This entry describes one T cell receptor (beta chain). PCR was performed using 60 Vbeta and 13 Jbeta primers. Generated by immunoSEQ multiplex PCR, the TCRdb table keeps only in-frame clones and is missing some. In the table there are 100,000 to 150,000 clones, around three quarters of which are singletons. This sample is drawn from a study of cytomegalovirus exposure and HLA in healthy donors. Participants comprised healthy donors of bone marrow. This CDR3 spans 14 amino acids. V lost 4 bases and J 1 base, leaving 10 bases between the germline ends. Germline CDR1 MNHEY, CDR2 SMNVEV (reference sequence).

The chain employs TRBV27 and TRBJ1-1, with unresolved D. The source material was PBMCs. This TCR came from a woman aged 55 to 70 in good health and CMV-seropositive. The CDR3: CASSSLTSNTEAFF. CDR3 nucleotides: TGTGCCAGCAGTTCCCTGACATCGAACACTGAAGCTTTCTTT.